This T cell receptor (beta chain) was retrieved from a study of T-cell reconstitution after alpha-beta-depleted transplantation in children. The library targeted TCRbeta and was prepared with unique molecular identifiers. A single record per CDR3 protein comes from TCRdb applying MiXCR to the PCR reads. The profile shows about 200,000 distinct CDR3 sequences, approximately 14% of them singletons. CDR1 is SGHRS, CDR2 YFSETQ, per germline. The CDR3 totals 15 residues. The junction had 7 bases not matched to a gene; V was cut back by 7 bases and J by 4 bases. This clonotype was seen ten or more times. The clonotype originates from a human donor who donated a stem cell graft to a child with acute lymphoblastic leukemia. The source was PBMCs from the stem cell graft donor, collected from the stem cell graft. The rearrangement joins TRBV5-1 to TRBJ1-5; 11 positions agree with TRBD1. The CDR3 sequence is CASARTGGENQPQHF. The CDR3 DNA reads as TGCGCCAGCGCTCGGACAGGGGGCGAGAATCAGCCCCAGCATTTT.